The clone carrying this T cell receptor (beta chain) was counted only a few times. Its cognate antigen is unknown. The germline V gene encodes CDR1 MGHDK and CDR2 SYGVNS. The CDR3 extends over 13 amino acids. Trimming left V 1 base short and J 0 bases short, with 2 bases between. This record belongs to a study of blood T cells in healthy people across ages. Combining a sample-barcoded 5' primer with a J-beta primer mix, a second PCR ran for roughly 7 to 11 cycles. TCRdb reprocessed the 5' RACE reads via MiXCR and lists one record per CDR3 protein. The table includes a few hundred thousand distinct CDR3 sequences, 45% to 65% detected once. Overall study findings and caveats: What prevented conclusive comparison of naive and antigen-experienced cells was that PBMCs were unsorted. In these data, TCR beta diversity tracked strongly with naive T cell percentage. Long-lived donors exceeded aged donors in naive CD4+ cells and diversity.

A minimum of 5 micrograms of total RNA was extracted per sample. Sequenced input: blood. The clonotype originates from a man aged 55 to 69 in good health. The V and J genes are TRBV25-1 and TRBJ2-3, with D uncertain. DNA of the CDR3: TGTGCCAGCAGTGAATTCAGCACAGATACGCAGTATTTT. Protein product: CASSEFSTDTQYF.